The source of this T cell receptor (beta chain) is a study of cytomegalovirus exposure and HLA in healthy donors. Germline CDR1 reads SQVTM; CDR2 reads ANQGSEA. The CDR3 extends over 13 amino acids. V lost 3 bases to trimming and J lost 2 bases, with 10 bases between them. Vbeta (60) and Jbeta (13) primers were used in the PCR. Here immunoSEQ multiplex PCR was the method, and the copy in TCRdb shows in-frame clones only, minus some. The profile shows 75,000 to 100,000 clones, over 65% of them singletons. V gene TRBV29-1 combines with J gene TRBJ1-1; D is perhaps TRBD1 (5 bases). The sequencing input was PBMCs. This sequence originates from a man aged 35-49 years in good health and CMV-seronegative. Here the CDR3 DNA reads TGCAGCGTTGATCAGGGTGGAAACACTGAAGCTTTCTTT. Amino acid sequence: CSVDQGGNTEAFF.